The sequence of this T cell receptor (beta chain) was determined in a study of T cell repertoires in cytomegalovirus infection. In its sample, this clonotype was seen many times. Its antigen is not identified. Study-level points and caveats: Cumulated frequencies of public TCR beta families served to identify carriers of CMV plus the relevant HLA. It was HLA-C-restricted CMV-specific TCR beta clonotypes that dominated the response ex vivo.

TCRdb redid the calling of the reads with MiXCR, one entry per CDR3 protein. This table has approximately 110,000 distinct CDR3 sequences, 10% appearing once. This TCR was recovered from a human donor in good health (CMV status not recorded). Some clones in this sample may be carry-over from other donors' samples. Source material: PBMCs, sequenced either directly or after in vitro stimulation (not recorded which).

CDR3 nucleotide sequence: TGTGCCAGCAGTGAAGGGTGGGATAGTAGAGAGACCCAGTACTTC. This gives the protein CASSEGWDSRETQYF. This chain links TRBV2 with TRBJ2-5; D gene uncertain. This CDR3 is 15 amino acids long. The germline gives CDR1 SNHLY, CDR2 FYNNEI. V lost 1 base and J 4 bases, leaving 13 bases between the germline ends.